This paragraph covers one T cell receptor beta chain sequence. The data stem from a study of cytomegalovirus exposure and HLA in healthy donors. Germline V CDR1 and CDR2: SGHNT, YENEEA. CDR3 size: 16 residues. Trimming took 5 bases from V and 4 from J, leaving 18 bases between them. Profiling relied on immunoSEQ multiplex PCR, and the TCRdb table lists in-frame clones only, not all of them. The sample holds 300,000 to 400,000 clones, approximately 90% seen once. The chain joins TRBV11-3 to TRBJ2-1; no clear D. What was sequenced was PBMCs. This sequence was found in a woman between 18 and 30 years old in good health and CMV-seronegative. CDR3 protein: CASSPRRMAPYNEQFF. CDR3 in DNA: TGTGCCAGCAGCCCCCGCCGTATGGCACCTTACAATGAGCAGTTCTTC.